Below, 11 T cell receptor beta chains from the same sample are listed, as sequenced in a study of immune evolution from preneoplasia to lung adenocarcinoma. Clones were read by immunoSEQ multiplex PCR, and TCRdb kept only the in-frame ones, dropping some. The table has some 5,000 clones, 70% to 90% seen once. The specimen was FFPE atypical adenomatous hyperplasia tissue from the lung. Indicated subset: atypical adenomatous hyperplasia (AAH), lung preneoplasia. The receptors were sampled from a person aged 65-85 years with lung adenocarcinoma.

V usage is TRBV5-1 and J usage is TRBJ2-7; a weak D match, TRBD1 (6 bases). This CDR3 region has 12 residues. The germline V gene has CDR1 SGHRS and CDR2 YFSETQ. V lost 4 bases, J lost 5 bases, and 10 bases lay in between. The CDR3 here is CASSNQGNEQYF. CDR3 sequence (DNA): TGCGCCAGCAGCAATCAGGGGAACGAGCAGTACTTC.

The chain has TRBV4-2 and TRBJ1-5; TRBD1 is a possible D gene (5 bases). CDR1 is LGHNA, CDR2 YNFKEQ, per germline. The ends were cut back, 0 bases at V and 5 bases at J, with 11 bases in the middle. CDR3 length equals 15 residues. The CDR3 DNA is TGTGCCAGCAGCCAAGATTCAGGGACGGATCAGCCCCAGCATTTT. Translating it yields CASSQDSGTDQPQHF.

This chain links TRBV28 with TRBJ1-2; D unclear. The V end was cut by 7 bases, the J end by 9 bases, with 21 bases between. This CDR3 contains 14 residues. Germline V CDR1 and CDR2: MDHEN, SYDVKM. This CDR3 is CASTPSGRERSYTF. CDR3 nucleotides: TGTGCCAGCACCCCTAGTGGGAGGGAGAGAAGCTACACCTTC.

The chain is built from TRBV19 and TRBJ1-5; the match to TRBD1 covers 10 bases. Germline loops: CDR1 LNHDA, CDR2 SQIVND (reference sequence). V gave up 5 bases and J gave up 2 bases; unmatched junction bases: 6. The CDR3 loop spans 16 amino acids. As DNA, the CDR3 is TGTGCCAGTAGTCCCGAGACAGGGGGCGGCAATCAGCCCCAGCATTTT. Its protein product is CASSPETGGGNQPQHF. Full variable domain (remainder filled in from reference TRBV19 and TRBJ1-5): DGGITQSPKYLFRKEGQNVTLSCEQNLNHDAMYWYRQDPGQGLRLIYYSQIVNDFQKGDIAEGYSVSREKKESFPLTVTSAQKNPTAFYLCASSPETGGGNQPQHFGDGTRLSIL.

The chain carries TRBV5-1 and TRBJ2-3; D perhaps matches TRBD2 (6 bases). The CDR3 sequence is 15 residues long. Trimming took 1 base from V and 2 from J, leaving 11 bases between them. Germline loops: CDR1 SGHRS, CDR2 YFSETQ. The CDR3 here is CASSLRSGDTDTQYF. The CDR3 coding sequence is TGCGCCAGCAGCTTGCGTAGCGGAGACACAGATACGCAGTATTTT.

The chain joins TRBV7-6 to TRBJ2-1, with 8 bases lining up with TRBD1. Germline values: CDR1 SGHVS, CDR2 FNYEAQ. The CDR3 has 15 amino acids. V shed 5 bases, J shed 9 bases, and the junction held 12 bases outside the gene matches. As DNA, the CDR3 is TGTGCCAGCAGCCACCCAGGCAGGGGGCGGCGTGAGCAGTTCTTC. It encodes CASSHPGRGRREQFF. The full variable domain, its missing parts supplied by reference TRBV7-6 and TRBJ2-1, is GAGVSQSPRYKVTKRGQDVALRCDPISGHVSLYWYRQALGQGPEFLTYFNYEAQQDKSGLPNDRFSAERPEGSISTLTIQRTEQRDSAMYRCASSHPGRGRREQFFGPGTRLTVL.

This chain uses TRBV5-1 with TRBJ2-6; D possibly corresponds to TRBD2 (6 bases). Trimming took 0 bases from V and 0 from J, leaving 13 bases between them. The CDR3 is 18 amino acids. Per germline, CDR1 SGHRS and CDR2 YFSETQ. The CDR3 sequence: CASSLEPGLFSGANVLTF. The CDR3 coding sequence is TGCGCCAGCAGCTTGGAACCGGGACTCTTCTCTGGGGCCAACGTCCTGACTTTC.

The chain has TRBV14 and TRBJ1-2; D is ambiguous. The CDR3 totals 14 residues. The germline V and J ends were trimmed by 0 bases and 1 base, with 6 bases remaining between them. In germline, CDR1 is SGHDN, CDR2 FVKESK. The CDR3: CASSQETFNYGYTF. The CDR3 DNA follows: TGTGCCAGCAGCCAAGAGACTTTTAACTATGGCTACACCTTC. The whole variable domain, remainder taken from reference TRBV14 and TRBJ1-2, is EAGVTQFPSHSVIEKGQTVTLRCDPISGHDNLYWYRRVMGKEIKFLLHFVKESKQDESGMPNNRFLAERTGGTYSTLKVQPAELEDSGVYFCASSQETFNYGYTFGSGTRLTVV.

This chain links TRBV5-5 with TRBJ2-1; D gene ambiguous. CDR1 is SGHKS, CDR2 YYEKEE, per germline (reference sequence). The CDR3 extends over 13 amino acids. The germline V and J ends were trimmed by 4 bases and 3 bases, with 8 bases remaining between them. The CDR3 is CASSPELYNEQFF. The CDR3 DNA reads as TGTGCCAGCAGCCCCGAACTCTACAATGAGCAGTTCTTC. Combining the CDR3 with reference TRBV5-5 and TRBJ2-1 gives the whole variable domain DAGVTQSPTHLIKTRGQQVTLRCSPISGHKSVSWYQQVLGQGPQFIFQYYEKEERGRGNFPDRFSARQFPNYSSELNVNALLLGDSALYLCASSPELYNEQFFGPGTRLTVL.

The rearrangement uses TRBV19 and TRBJ1-2, with TRBD1 identical over 8 bases. This CDR3 is 13 amino acids long. The germline CDR1 and CDR2 sequences are LNHDA and SQIVND (reference sequence). V lost 5 bases, J lost 4 bases, and 3 bases stayed unmatched. The CDR3 coding sequence is TGTGCCAGTAGTGCAGGGGGCGGCTATGGCTACACCTTC. It codes for CASSAGGGYGYTF.

This rearrangement joins TRBV2 to TRBJ1-2; D uncertain. Germline CDR1 SNHLY, CDR2 FYNNEI. This CDR3 has 12 amino acids. The V and J ends lost 7 bases and 4 bases respectively, with 10 bases between them. CDR3 DNA: TGTGCCAGCACCGGCAGAAGCTATGGCTACACCTTC. Its protein is CASTGRSYGYTF. The full variable domain, in which reference TRBV2 and TRBJ1-2 provide the parts outside the CDR3, is EPEVTQTPSHQVTQMGQEVILRCVPISNHLYFYWYRQILGQKVEFLVSFYNNEISEKSEIFDDQFSVERPDGSNFTLKIRSTKLEDSAMYFCASTGRSYGYTFGSGTRLTVV.